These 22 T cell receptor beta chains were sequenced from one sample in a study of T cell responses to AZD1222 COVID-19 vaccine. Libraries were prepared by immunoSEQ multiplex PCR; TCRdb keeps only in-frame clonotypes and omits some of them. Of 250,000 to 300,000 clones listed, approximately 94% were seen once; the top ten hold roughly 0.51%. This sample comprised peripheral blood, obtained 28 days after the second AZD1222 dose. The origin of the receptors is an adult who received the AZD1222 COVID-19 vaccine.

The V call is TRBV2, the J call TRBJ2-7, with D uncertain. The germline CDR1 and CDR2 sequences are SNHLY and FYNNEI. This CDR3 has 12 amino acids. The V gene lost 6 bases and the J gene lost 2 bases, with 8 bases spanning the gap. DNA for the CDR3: TGTGCCAGCAGGGGGTACACCTACGAGCAGTACTTC. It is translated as CASRGYTYEQYF. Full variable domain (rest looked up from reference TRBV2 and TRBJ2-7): EPEVTQTPSHQVTQMGQEVILRCVPISNHLYFYWYRQILGQKVEFLVSFYNNEISEKSEIFDDQFSVERPDGSNFTLKIRSTKLEDSAMYFCASRGYTYEQYFGPGTRLTVT.

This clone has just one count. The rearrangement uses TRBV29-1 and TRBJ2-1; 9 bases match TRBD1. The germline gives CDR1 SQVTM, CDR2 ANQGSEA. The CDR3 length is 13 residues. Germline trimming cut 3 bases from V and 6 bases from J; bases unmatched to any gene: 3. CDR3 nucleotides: TGCAGCGTTGAGGGACAGGGTAGCAATGAGCAGTTCTTC. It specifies CSVEGQGSNEQFF.

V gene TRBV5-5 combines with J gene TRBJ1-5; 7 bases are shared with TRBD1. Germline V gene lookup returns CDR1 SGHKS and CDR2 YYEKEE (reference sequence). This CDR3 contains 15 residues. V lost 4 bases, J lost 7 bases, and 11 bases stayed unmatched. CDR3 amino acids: CASSQQTGIGQPQHF. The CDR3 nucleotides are TGTGCCAGCAGCCAACAGACAGGGATCGGACAGCCCCAGCATTTT.

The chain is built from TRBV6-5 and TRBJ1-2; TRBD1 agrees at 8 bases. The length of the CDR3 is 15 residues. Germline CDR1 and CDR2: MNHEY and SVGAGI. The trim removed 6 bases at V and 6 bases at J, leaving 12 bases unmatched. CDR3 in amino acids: CASRRESRTGHGYTF. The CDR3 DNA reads TGTGCCAGCAGGAGGGAAAGCCGGACAGGGCATGGCTACACCTTC.

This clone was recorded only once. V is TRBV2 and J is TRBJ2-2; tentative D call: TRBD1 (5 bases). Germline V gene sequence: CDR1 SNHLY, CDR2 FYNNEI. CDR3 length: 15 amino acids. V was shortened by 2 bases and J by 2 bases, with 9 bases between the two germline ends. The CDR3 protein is CASSELTANTGELFF. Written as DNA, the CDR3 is TGTGCCAGCAGTGAATTGACAGCAAACACCGGGGAGCTGTTTTTT.

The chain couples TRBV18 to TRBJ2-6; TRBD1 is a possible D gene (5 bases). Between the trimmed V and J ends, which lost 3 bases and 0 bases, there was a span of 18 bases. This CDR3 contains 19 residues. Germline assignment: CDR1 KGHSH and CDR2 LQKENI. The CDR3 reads CASSPFLEGATSGANVLTF. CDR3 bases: TGTGCCAGCTCACCGTTTCTAGAAGGGGCGACCTCTGGGGCCAACGTCCTGACTTTC. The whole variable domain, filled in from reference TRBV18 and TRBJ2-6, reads NAGVMQNPRHLVRRRGQEARLRCSPMKGHSHVYWYRQLPEEGLKFMVYLQKENIIDESGMPKERFSAEFPKEGPSILRIQQVVRGDSAAYFCASSPFLEGATSGANVLTFGAGSRLTVL.

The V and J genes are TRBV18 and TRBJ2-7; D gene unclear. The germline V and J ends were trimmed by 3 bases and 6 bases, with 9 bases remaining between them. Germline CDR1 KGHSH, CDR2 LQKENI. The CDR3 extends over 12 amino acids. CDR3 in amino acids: CASSPNSLEQYF. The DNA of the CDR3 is TGTGCCAGCTCACCGAACAGCCTCGAGCAGTACTTC. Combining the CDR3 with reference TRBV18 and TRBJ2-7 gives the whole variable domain NAGVMQNPRHLVRRRGQEARLRCSPMKGHSHVYWYRQLPEEGLKFMVYLQKENIIDESGMPKERFSAEFPKEGPSILRIQQVVRGDSAAYFCASSPNSLEQYFGPGTRLTVT.

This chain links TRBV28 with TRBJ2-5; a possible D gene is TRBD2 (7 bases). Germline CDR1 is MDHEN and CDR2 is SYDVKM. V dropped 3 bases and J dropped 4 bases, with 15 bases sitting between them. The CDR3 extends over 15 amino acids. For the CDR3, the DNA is TGTGCCAGCAGTTTTCGATCCCGGGGGGCAGAGACCCAGTACTTC. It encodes CASSFRSRGAETQYF.

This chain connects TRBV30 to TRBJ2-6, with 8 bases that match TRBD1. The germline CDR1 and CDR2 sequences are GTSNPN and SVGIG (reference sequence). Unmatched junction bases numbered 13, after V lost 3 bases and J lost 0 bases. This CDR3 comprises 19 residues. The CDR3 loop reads CAWSGVRQGLDSGANVLTF. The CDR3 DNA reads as TGTGCCTGGAGCGGAGTTCGACAGGGGTTAGACTCTGGGGCCAACGTCCTGACTTTC.

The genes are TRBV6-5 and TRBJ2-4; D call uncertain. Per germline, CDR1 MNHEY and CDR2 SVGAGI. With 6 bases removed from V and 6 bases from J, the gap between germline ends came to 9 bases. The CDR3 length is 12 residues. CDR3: CASRDWGNIQYF. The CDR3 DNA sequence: TGTGCCAGCAGGGATTGGGGAAACATTCAGTACTTC.

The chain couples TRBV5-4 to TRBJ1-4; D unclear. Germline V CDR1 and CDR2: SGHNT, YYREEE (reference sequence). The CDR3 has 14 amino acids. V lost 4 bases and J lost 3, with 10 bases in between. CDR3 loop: CASSRSGSNEKLFF. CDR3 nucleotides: TGTGCCAGCAGCCGTTCGGGATCTAATGAAAAACTGTTTTTT.

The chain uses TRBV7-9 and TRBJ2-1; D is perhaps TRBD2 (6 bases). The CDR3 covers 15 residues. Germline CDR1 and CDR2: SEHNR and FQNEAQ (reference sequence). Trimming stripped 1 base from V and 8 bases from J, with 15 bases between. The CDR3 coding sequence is TGTGCCAGCAGCTTAGGAGGGACTCGAGGGGATGAGCAGTTCTTC. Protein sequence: CASSLGGTRGDEQFF.

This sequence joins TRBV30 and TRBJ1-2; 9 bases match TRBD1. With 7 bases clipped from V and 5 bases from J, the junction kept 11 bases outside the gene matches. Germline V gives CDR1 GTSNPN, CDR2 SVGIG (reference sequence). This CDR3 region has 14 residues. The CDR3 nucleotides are TGTGCCTCTTATCCGGGACAGGGACGGTATGGCTACACCTTC. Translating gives CASYPGQGRYGYTF.

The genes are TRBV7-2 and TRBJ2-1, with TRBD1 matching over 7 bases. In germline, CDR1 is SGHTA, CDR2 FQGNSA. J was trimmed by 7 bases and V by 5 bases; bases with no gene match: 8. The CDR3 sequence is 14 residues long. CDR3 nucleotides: TGTGCCAGCAGCGTAAGACAGGGCGGGAATGAGCAGTTCTTC. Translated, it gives CASSVRQGGNEQFF. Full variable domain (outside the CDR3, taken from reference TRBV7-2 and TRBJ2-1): GAGVSQSPSNKVTEKGKDVELRCDPISGHTALYWYRQSLGQGLEFLIYFQGNSAPDKSGLPSDRFSAERTGGSVSTLTIQRTQQEDSAVYLCASSVRQGGNEQFFGPGTRLTVL.

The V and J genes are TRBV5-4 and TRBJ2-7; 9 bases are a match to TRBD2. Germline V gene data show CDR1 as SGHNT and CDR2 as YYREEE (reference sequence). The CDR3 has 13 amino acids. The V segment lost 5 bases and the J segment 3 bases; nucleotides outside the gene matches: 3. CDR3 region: CASRAAGGYEQYF. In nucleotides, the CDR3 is TGTGCCAGCAGGGCAGCGGGAGGCTACGAGCAGTACTTC.

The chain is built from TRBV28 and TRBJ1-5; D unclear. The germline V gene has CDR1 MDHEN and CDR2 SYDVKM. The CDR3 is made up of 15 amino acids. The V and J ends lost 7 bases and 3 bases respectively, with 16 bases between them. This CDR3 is CASTFGQPFNQPQHF. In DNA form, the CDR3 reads TGTGCCAGCACCTTCGGGCAGCCCTTCAATCAGCCCCAGCATTTT.

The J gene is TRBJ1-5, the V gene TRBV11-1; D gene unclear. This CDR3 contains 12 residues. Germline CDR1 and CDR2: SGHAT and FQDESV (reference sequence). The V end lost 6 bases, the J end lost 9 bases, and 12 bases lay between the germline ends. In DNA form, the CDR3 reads TGTGCCAGCAGTACCCTAGGAAGGCCCCAGCATTTT. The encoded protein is CASSTLGRPQHF.

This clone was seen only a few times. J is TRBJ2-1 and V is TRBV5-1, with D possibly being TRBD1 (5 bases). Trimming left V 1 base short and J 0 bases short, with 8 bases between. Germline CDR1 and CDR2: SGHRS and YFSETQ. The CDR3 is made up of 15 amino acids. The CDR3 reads CASSLMDNSYNEQFF. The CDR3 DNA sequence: TGCGCCAGCAGCTTGATGGACAACTCCTACAATGAGCAGTTCTTC.

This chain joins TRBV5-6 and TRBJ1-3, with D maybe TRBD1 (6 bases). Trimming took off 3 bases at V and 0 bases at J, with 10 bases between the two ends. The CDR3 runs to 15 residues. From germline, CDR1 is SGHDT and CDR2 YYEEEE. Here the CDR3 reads CASSWGPSSGNTIYF. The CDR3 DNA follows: TGTGCCAGCAGCTGGGGGCCTAGCTCTGGAAACACCATATATTTT.

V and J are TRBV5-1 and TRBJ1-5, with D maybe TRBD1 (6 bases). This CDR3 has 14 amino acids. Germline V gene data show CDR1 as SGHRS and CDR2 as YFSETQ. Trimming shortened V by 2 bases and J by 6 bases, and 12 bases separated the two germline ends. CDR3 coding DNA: TGCGCCAGCAGCTTAGACGGGACAAGTCAGCCCCAGCATTTT. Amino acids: CASSLDGTSQPQHF.

In DNA, the CDR3 is TGTGCCACCAGCAGAGCCCGGCGGCGGCAGAATAATTCACCCCTCCACTTT. This encodes CATSRARRRQNNSPLHF. This chain joins TRBV15 and TRBJ1-6; D uncertain. Trimming took off 1 base at V and 5 bases at J, with 15 bases between the two ends. Germline V gene sequence: CDR1 LNHNV, CDR2 YYDKDF (reference sequence). This CDR3 has 17 amino acids. The full variable domain, rest sourced from reference TRBV15 and TRBJ1-6, is DAMVIQNPRYQVTQFGKPVTLSCSQTLNHNVMYWYQQKSSQAPKLLFHYYDKDFNNEADTPDNFQSRRPNTSFCFLDIRSPGLGDTAMYLCATSRARRRQNNSPLHFGNGTRLTVT.

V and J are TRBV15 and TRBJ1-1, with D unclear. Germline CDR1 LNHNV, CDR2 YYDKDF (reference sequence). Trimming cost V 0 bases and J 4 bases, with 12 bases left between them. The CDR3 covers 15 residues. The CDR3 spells CATSRDLKWGTEAFF. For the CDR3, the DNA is TGTGCCACCAGCAGAGATCTTAAGTGGGGCACTGAAGCTTTCTTT.